This T cell receptor beta chain originates from a study of blood T cell repertoires in COVID-19. The overall study: The United States, Italy and Spain supplied acute and convalescent COVID-19 samples. From T cells, B-cell-depleted T cells, or PBMCs came the material, which was cDNA or gDNA.

J lost 2 bases, V lost 5 bases, and 6 bases had no gene match. Germline V gene lookup returns CDR1 SGHAT and CDR2 FQNNGV. CDR3 size: 16 residues. In the original workflow: Amplification with reference gene primers provided the estimates of nucleated cell counts. Produced via immunoSEQ multiplex PCR; TCRdb's table is partial and in-frame only. V, J and clone size reflect that table, while D and trimming were determined from the DNA. The repertoire has approximately 240,000 clones, about 80% of them found once; the top ten carry 2% to 2.5%. The clonotype was recovered from a woman in her sixties or seventies with acute or convalescent COVID-19. The specimen was peripheral blood. The gene calls are TRBV11-2 and TRBJ1-4; 9 bases fit TRBD1. DNA for the CDR3: TGTGCCAGCAGCGTCCCGGGACAGGGTACTAATGAAAAACTGTTTTTT. Its translation: CASSVPGQGTNEKLFF.